This T cell receptor (beta chain) was captured by sequencing in a study of beta chain features in type 1 diabetes. Reverse transcribing all isolated RNA meant expressed TCRB transcripts were sequenced. Libraries were prepared by immunoSEQ multiplex PCR; TCRdb keeps only in-frame clonotypes and omits some of them. The top ten hold 0.55% to 0.65% of the sample, which has approximately 150,000 clones, 9% to 10% seen once. Concerning this clone itself: Its matching antigen is unknown.

V lost 5 bases to trimming and J lost 6 bases; unmatched junction nucleotides: 12. This CDR3 has 15 amino acids. Germline lookup yields CDR1 SEHNR and CDR2 FQNEAQ (reference sequence). Broader study findings: VDJ junctions sequenced from type 1 diabetes patients showed fewer insertions and more deletions. Among all four CD4+ subsets, Type 1 diabetes patients had TCRB CDR3s that were moderately but significantly shorter.

The source is a woman aged 40 to 50 in good health. V usage is TRBV7-9 and J usage is TRBJ2-7; 8 nucleotides align to TRBD2. The sequenced sample consisted of central memory CD4+ T cells from blood. The DNA of the CDR3 is TGTGCCAGCAGCGGTTGGGCTAGCGGGTTTACCGAGCAGTACTTC. Amino acid sequence: CASSGWASGFTEQYF.